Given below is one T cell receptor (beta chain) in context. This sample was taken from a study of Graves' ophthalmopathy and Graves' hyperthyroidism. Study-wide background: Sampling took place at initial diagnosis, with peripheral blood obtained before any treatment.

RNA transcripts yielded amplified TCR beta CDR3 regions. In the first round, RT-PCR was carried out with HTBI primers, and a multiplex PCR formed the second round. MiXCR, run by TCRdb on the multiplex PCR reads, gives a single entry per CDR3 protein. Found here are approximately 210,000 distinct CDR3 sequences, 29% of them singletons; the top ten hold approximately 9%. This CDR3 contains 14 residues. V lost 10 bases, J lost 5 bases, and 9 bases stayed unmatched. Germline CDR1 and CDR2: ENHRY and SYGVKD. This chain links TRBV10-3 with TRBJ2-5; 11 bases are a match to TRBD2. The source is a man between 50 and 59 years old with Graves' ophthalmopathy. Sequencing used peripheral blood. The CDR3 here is CATLPTSGMETQYF. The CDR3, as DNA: TGTGCCACCCTACCGACTAGCGGGATGGAGACCCAGTACTTC.